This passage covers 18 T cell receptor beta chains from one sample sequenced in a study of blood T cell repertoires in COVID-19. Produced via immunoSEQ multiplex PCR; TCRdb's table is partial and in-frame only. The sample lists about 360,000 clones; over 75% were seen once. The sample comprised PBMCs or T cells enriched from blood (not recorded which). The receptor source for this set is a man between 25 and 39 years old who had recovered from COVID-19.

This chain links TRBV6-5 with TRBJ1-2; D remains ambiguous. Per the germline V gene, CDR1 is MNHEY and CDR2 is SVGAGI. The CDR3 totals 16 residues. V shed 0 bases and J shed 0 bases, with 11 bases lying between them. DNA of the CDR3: TGTGCCAGCAGTTACTCGAGGATAGCGGCTAACTATGGCTACACCTTC. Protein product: CASSYSRIAANYGYTF.

CDR3 sequence reads: CASSMSGTRTNSPLHF. In nucleotides, the CDR3 is TGTGCCAGTAGTATGTCCGGGACAAGGACCAATTCACCCCTCCACTTT. The chain couples TRBV19 to TRBJ1-6; tentative D call: TRBD1 (6 bases). V was cut by 3 bases and J by 7 bases, with 16 bases left in between. This CDR3 has 16 residues. Germline-derived CDR1 and CDR2 are LNHDA and SQIVND (reference sequence).

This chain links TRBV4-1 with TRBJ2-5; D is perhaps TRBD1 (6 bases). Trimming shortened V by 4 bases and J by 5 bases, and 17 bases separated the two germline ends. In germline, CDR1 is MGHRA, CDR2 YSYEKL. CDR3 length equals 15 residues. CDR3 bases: TGCGCCAGCAGCCTAGGGGGTTCAGGCTCCGAGACCCAGTACTTC. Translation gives CASSLGGSGSETQYF.

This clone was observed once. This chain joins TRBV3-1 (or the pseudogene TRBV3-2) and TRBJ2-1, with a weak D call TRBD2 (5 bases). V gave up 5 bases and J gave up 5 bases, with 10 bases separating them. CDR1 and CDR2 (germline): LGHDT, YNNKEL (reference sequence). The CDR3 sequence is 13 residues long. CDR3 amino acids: CASSLAGDNEQFF. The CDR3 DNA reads TGTGCCAGCAGCTTAGCCGGGGACAATGAGCAGTTCTTC.

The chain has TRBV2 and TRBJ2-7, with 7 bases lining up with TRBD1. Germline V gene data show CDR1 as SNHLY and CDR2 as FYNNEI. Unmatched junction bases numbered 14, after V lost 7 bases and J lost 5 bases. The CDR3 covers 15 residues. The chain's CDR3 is CASTIRQGMTDEQYF. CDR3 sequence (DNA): TGTGCCAGCACTATCCGACAGGGAATGACCGACGAGCAGTACTTC.

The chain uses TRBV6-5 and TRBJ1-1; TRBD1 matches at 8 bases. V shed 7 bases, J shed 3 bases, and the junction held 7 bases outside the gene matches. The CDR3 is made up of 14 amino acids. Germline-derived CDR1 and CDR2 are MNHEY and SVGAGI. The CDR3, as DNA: TGTGCCAGCAATCGAGGACAGGGACACACTGAAGCTTTCTTT. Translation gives CASNRGQGHTEAFF.

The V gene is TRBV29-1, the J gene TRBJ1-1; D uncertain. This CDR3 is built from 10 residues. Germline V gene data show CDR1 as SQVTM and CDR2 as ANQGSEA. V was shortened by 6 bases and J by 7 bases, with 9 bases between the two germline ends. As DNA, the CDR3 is TGCAGCGTCGAGAACTTTGAAGCTTTCTTT. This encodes CSVENFEAFF.

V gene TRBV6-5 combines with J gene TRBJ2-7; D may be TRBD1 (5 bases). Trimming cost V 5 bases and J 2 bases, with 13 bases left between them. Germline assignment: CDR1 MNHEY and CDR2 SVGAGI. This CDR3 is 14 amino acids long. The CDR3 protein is CASSRRQDTYEQYF. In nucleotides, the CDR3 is TGTGCCAGCAGTCGCCGGCAGGACACCTACGAGCAGTACTTC.

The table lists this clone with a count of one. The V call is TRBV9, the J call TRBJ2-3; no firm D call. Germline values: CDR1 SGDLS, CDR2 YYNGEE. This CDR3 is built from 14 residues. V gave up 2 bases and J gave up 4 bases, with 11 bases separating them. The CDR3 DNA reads TGTGCCAGCAGCGTGGAGCCCGCGGCAGATACGCAGTATTTT. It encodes CASSVEPAADTQYF.

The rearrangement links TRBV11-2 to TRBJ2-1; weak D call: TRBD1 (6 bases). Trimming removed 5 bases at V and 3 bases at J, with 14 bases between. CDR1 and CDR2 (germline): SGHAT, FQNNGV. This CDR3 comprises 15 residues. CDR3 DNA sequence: TGTGCCAGCAGCGGAGGACAGACTCGCTACAATGAGCAGTTCTTC. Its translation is CASSGGQTRYNEQFF.

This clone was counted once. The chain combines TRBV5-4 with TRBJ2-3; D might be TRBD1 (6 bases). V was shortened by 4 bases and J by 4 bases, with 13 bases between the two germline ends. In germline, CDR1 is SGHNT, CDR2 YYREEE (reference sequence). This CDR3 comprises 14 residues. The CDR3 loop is CASSAKDRADTQYF. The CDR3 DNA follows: TGTGCCAGCAGCGCAAAGGACAGAGCAGATACGCAGTATTTT.

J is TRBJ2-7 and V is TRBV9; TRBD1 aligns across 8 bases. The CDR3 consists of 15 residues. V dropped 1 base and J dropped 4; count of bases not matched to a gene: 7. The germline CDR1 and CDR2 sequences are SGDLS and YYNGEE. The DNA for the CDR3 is TGTGCCAGCAGCGTATCTGGACAGGGTATTTACGAGCAGTACTTC. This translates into CASSVSGQGIYEQYF.

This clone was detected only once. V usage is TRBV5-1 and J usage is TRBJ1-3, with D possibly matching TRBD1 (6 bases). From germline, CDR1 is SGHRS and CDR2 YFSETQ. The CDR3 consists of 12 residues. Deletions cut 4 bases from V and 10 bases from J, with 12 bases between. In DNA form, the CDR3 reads TGCGCCAGCAGCGCGGACAGTTCAACCATATATTTT. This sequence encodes CASSADSSTIYF. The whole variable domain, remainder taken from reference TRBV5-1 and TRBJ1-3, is KAGVTQTPRYLIKTRGQQVTLSCSPISGHRSVSWYQQTPGQGLQFLFEYFSETQRNKGNFPGRFSGRQFSNSRSEMNVSTLELGDSALYLCASSADSSTIYFGEGSWLTVV.

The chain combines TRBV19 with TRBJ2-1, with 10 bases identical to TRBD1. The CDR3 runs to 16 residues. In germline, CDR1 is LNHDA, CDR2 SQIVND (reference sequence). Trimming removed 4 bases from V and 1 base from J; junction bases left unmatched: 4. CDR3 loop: CASSSPGQGSYNEQFF. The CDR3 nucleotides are TGTGCCAGTAGTAGTCCGGGACAGGGGTCCTACAATGAGCAGTTCTTC.

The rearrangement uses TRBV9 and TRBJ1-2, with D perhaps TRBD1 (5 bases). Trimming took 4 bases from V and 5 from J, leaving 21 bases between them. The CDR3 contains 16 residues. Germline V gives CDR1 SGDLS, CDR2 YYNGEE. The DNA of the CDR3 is TGTGCCAGCAGCCCCGCTTTTGGGGGGAACCCATATGGCTACACCTTC. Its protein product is CASSPAFGGNPYGYTF.

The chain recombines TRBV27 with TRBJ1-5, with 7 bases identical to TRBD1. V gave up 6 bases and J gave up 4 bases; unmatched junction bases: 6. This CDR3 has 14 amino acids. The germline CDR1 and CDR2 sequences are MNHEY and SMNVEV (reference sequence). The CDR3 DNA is TGTGCCAGCAGCCGCGAGACAGGGAATCAGCCCCAGCATTTT. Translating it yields CASSRETGNQPQHF.

The CDR3 is CASRKTGDYEQYF. CDR3 nucleotides: TGTGCCAGCAGAAAGACAGGGGACTACGAGCAGTACTTC. J is TRBJ2-7 and V is TRBV6-5, with TRBD1 matching over 8 bases. Losses at the gene ends were 6 bases for V and 3 bases for J; bases not matched to a gene: 4. This CDR3 contains 13 residues. CDR1 and CDR2 (germline): MNHEY, SVGAGI.

CDR3 residues: CASSFAGFTEKLFF. The CDR3 nucleotides read TGTGCCAGCAGCTTCGCAGGGTTCACAGAAAAACTGTTTTTT. The chain joins TRBV7-2 to TRBJ1-4, with TRBD1 as a possible D gene (5 bases). The germline V gene encodes CDR1 SGHTA and CDR2 FQGNSA. The CDR3 consists of 14 residues. V dropped 3 bases and J dropped 8 bases, with 13 bases sitting between them.